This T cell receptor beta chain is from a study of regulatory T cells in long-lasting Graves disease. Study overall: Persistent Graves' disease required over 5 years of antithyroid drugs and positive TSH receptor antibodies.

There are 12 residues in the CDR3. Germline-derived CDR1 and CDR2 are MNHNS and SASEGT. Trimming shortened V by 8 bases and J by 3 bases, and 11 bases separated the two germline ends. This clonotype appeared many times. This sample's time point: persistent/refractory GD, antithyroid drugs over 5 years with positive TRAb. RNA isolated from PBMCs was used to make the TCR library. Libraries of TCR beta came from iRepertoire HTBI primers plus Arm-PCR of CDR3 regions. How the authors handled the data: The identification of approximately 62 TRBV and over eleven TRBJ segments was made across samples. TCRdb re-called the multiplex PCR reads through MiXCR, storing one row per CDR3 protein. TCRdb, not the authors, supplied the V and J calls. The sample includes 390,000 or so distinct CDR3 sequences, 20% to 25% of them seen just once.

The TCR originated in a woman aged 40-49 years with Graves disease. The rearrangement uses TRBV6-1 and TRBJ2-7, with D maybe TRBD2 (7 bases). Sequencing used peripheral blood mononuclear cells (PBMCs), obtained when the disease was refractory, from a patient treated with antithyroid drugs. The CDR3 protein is CASGGAVYEQYF. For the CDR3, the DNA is TGTGCCAGCGGGGGGGCTGTCTACGAGCAGTACTTC.